This TCR beta chain is drawn from a study of T cells in Graves' hyperthyroidism and ophthalmopathy. This CDR3 spans 14 amino acids. Germline loops: CDR1 LGHDT, CDR2 YNNKEL (reference sequence). Between the trimmed V and J ends, which lost 4 bases and 2 bases, there was a span of 10 bases. This clonotype was counted at least ten times. The blood sample was taken at first hyperthyroidism diagnosis, before any ophthalmopathy symptoms. The CDR3 regions of TCR beta were amplified from RNA transcripts. The HTBI set primed first-round TCR CDR3 RT-PCR. TCRdb reprocessed the multiplex PCR reads with MiXCR, giving one entry per CDR3 protein. This table holds fewer than 900,000 distinct CDR3 sequences, 15% to 20% found once.

The receptor was derived from a woman between 45 and 65 years old with Graves' hyperthyroidism that later progressed to Graves' ophthalmopathy. V is TRBV3-1 and J is TRBJ2-3; no firm D call. Sequenced sample: blood. The CDR3 here is CASSPRIITDTQYF. CDR3 nucleotides: TGTGCCAGCAGCCCTCGGATTATCACAGATACGCAGTATTTT.